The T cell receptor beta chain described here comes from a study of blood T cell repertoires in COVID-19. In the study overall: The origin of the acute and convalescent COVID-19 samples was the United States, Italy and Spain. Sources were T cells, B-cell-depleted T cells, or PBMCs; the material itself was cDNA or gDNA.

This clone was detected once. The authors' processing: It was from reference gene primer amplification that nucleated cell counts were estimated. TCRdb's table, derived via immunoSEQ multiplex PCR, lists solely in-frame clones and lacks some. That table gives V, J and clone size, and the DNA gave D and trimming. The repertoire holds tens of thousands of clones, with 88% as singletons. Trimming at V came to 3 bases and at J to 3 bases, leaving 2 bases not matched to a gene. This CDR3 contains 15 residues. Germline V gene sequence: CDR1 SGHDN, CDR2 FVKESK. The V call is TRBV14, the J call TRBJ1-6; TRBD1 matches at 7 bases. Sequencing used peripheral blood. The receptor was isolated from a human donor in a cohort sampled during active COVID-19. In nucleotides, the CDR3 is TGTGCCAGCAGCCAGAGACAGGGCTATAATTCACCCCTCCACTTT. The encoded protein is CASSQRQGYNSPLHF. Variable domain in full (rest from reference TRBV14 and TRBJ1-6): EAGVTQFPSHSVIEKGQTVTLRCDPISGHDNLYWYRRVMGKEIKFLLHFVKESKQDESGMPNNRFLAERTGGTYSTLKVQPAELEDSGVYFCASSQRQGYNSPLHFGNGTRLTVT.